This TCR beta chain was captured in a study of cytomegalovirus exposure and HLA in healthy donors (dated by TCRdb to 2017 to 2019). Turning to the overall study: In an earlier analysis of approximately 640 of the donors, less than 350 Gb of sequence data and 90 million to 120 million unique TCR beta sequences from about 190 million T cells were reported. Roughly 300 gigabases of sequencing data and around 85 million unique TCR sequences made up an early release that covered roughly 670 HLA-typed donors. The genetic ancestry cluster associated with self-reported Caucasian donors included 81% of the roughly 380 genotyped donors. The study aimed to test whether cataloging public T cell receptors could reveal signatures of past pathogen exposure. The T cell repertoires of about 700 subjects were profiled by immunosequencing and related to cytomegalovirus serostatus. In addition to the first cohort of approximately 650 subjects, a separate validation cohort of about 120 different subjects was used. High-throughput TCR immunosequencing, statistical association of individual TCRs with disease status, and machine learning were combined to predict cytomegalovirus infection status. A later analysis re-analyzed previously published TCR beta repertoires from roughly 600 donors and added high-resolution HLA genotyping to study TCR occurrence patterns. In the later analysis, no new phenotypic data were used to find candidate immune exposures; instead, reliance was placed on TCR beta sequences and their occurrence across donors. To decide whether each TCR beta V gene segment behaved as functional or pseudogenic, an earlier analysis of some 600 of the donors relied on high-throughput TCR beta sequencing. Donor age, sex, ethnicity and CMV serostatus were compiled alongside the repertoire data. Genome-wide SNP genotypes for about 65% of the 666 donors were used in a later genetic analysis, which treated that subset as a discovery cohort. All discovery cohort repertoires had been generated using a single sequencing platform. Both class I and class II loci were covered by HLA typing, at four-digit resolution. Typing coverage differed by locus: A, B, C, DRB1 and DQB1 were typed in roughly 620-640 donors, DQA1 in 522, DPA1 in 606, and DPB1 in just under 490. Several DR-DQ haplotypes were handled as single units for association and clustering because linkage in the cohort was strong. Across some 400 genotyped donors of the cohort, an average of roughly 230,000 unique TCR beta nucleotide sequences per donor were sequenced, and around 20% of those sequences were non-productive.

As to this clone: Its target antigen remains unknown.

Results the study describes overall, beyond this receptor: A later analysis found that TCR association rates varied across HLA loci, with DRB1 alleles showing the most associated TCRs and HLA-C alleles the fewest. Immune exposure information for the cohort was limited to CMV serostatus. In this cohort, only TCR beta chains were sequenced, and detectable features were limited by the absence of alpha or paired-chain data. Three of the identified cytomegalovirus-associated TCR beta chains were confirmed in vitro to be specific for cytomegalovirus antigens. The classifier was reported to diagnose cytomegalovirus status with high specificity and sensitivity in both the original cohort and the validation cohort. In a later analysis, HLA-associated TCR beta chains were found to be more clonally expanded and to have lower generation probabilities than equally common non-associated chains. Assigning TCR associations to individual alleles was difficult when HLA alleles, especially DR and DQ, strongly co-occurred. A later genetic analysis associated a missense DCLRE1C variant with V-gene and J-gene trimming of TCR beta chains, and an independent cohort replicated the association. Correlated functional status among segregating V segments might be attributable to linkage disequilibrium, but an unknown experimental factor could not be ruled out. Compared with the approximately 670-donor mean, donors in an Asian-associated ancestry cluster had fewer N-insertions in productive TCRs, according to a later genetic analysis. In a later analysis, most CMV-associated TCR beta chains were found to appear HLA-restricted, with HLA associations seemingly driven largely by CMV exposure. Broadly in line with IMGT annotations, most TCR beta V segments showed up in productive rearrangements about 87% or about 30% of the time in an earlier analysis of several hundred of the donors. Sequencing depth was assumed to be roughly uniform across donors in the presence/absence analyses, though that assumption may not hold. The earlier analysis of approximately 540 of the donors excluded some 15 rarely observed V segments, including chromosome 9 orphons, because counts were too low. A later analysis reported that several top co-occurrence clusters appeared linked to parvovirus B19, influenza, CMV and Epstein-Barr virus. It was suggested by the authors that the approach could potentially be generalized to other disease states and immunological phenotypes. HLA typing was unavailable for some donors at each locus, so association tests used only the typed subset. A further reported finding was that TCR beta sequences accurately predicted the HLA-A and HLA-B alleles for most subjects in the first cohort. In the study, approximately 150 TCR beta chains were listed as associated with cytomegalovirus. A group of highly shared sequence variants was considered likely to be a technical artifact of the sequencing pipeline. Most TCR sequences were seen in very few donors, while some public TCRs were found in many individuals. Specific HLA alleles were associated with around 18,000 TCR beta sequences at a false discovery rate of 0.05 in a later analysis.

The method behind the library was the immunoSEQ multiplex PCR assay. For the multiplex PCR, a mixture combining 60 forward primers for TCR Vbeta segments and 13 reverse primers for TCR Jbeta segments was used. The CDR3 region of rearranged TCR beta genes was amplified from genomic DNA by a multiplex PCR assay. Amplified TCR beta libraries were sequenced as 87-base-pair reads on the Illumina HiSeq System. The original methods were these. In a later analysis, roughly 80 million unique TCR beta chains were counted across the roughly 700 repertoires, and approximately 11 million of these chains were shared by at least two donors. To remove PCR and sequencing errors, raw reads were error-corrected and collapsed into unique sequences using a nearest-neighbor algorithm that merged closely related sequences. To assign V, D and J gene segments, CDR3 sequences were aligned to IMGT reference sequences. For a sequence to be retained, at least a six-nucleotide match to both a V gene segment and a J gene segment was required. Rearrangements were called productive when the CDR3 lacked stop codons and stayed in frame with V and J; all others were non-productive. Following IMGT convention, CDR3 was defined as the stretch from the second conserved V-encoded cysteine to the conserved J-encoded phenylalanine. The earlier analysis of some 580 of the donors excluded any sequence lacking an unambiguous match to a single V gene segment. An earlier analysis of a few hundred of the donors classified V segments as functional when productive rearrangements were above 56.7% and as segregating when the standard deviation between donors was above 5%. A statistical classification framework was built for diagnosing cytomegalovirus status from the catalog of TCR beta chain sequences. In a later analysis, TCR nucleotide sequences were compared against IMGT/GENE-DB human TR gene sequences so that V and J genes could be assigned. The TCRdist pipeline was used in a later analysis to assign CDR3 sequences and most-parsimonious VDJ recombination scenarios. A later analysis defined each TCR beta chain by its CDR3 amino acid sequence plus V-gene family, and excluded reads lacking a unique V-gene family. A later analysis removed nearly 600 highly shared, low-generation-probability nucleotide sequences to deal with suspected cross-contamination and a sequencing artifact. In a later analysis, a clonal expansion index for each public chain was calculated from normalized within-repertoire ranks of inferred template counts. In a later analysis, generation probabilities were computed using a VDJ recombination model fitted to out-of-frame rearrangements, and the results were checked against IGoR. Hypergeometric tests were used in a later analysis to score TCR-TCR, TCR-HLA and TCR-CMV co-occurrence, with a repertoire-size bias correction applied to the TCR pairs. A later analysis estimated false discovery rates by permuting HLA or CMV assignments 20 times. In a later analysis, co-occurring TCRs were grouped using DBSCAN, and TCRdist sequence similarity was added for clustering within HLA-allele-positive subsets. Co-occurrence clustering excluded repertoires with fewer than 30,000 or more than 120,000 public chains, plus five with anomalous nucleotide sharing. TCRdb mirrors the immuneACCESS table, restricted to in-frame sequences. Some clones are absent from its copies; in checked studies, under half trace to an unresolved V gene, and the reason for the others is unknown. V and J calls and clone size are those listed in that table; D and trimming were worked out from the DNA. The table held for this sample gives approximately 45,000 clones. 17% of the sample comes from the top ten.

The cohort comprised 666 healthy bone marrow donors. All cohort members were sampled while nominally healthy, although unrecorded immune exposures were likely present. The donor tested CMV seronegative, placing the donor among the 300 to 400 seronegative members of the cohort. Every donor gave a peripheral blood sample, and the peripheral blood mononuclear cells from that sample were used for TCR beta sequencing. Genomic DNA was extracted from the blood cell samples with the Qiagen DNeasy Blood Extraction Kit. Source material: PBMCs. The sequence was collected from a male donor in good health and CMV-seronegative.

The CDR3 reads CASSESGGYVNEKLFF. In nucleotides, the sequence is TGTGCCAGCAGTGAATCGGGGGGGTATGTTAATGAAAAACTGTTTTTT. Recombination connected TRBV25-1 to TRBJ1-4, and TRBD1 may be the D gene, going by 5 matching bases. There are 16 amino acids in the CDR3, from cysteine to phenylalanine inclusive. The retained sequence is limited to the CDR3, 48 bases, with the frame set at the first base. CDR1 and CDR2, looked up from the germline V gene, are MGHDK and SYGVNS. V sheds 1 base and J sheds 4 bases, leaving 13 bases between their ends.